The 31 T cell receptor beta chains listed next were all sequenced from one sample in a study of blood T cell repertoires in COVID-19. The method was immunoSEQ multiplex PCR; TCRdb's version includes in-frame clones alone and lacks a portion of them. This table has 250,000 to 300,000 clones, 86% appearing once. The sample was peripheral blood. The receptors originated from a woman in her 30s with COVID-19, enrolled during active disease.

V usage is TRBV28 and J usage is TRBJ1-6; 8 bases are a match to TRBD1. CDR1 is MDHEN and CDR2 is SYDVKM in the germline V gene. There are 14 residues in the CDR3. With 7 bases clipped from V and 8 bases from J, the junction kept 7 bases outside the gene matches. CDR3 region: CASITGGRDSPLHF. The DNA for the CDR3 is TGTGCCAGCATCACAGGGGGAAGGGATTCACCCCTCCACTTT.

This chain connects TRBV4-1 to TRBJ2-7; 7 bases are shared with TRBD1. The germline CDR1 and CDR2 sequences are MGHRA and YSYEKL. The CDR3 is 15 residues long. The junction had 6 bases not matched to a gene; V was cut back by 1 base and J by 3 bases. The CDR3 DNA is TGCGCCAGCAGCCAAGGAAGGGACAGCTACTACGAGCAGTACTTC. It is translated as CASSQGRDSYYEQYF.

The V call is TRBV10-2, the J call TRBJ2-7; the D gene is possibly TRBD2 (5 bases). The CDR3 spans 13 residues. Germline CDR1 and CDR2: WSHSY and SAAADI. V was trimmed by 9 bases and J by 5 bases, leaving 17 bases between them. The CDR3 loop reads CASFGGGSNEQYF. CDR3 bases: TGCGCCAGTTTCGGAGGAGGTTCTAACGAGCAGTACTTC.

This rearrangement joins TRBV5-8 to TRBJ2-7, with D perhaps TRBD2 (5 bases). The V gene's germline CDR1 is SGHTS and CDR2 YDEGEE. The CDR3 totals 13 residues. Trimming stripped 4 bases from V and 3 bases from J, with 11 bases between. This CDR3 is CASSQPGFYEQYF. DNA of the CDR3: TGTGCCAGCAGCCAGCCGGGATTCTACGAGCAGTACTTC.

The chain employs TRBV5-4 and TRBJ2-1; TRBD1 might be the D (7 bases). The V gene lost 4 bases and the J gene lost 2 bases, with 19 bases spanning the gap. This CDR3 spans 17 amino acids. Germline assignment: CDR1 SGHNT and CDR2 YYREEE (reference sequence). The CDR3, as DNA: TGTGCCAGCAGCCCCGGAGGAGGGGGCCCTGCCTACAATGAGCAGTTCTTC. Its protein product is CASSPGGGGPAYNEQFF.

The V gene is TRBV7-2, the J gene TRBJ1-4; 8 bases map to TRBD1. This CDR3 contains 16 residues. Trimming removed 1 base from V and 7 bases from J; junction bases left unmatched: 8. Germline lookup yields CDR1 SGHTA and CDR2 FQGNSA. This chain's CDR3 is CASSLEYLGQGEKLFF. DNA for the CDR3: TGTGCCAGCAGCTTAGAATACTTAGGACAGGGTGAAAAACTGTTTTTT.

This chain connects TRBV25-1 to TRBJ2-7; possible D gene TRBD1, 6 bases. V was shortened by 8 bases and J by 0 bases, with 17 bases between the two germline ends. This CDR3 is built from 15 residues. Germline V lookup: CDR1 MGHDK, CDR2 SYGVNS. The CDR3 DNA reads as TGTGCCAGCGACTTGGGGGCCTACAGCTCCTACGAGCAGTACTTC. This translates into CASDLGAYSSYEQYF.

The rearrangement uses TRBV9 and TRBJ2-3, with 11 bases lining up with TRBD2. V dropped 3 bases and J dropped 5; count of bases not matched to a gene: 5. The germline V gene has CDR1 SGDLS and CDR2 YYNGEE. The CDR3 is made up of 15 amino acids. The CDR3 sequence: CASSDSGGAGDTQYF. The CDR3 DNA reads TGTGCCAGCAGCGATAGCGGGGGGGCGGGAGATACGCAGTATTTT.

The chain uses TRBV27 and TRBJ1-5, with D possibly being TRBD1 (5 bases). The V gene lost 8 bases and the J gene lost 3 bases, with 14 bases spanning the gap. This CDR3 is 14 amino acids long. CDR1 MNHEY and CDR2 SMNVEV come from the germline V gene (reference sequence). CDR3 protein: CASREWGNNQPQHF. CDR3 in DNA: TGTGCCAGCCGGGAGTGGGGGAACAATCAGCCCCAGCATTTT.

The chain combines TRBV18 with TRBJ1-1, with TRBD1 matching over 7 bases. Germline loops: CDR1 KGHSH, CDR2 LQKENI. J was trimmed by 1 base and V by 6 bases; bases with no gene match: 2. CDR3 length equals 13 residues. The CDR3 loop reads CASSGDRNTEAFF. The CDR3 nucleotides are TGTGCCAGCTCTGGGGACAGGAACACTGAAGCTTTCTTT.

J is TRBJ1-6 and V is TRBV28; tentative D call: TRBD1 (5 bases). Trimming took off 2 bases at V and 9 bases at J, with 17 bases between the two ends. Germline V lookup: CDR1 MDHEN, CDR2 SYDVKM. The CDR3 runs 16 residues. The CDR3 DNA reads TGTGCCAGCAGTTTACAGGGTCGGGGGATTAGTTCACCCCTCCACTTT. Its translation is CASSLQGRGISSPLHF.

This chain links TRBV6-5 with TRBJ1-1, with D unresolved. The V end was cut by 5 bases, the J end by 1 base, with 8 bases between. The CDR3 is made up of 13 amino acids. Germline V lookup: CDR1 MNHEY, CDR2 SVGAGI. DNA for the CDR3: TGTGCCAGCAGTCTAGCGGGGAACACTGAAGCTTTCTTT. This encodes CASSLAGNTEAFF.

The CDR3 DNA follows: TGTGCCAGCAGTTCTCTCCCCTCGACAGGGCTTTACGAGCAGTACTTC. Its protein is CASSSLPSTGLYEQYF. The chain has TRBV27 and TRBJ2-7, with TRBD1 matching over 7 bases. The CDR3 sequence is 16 residues long. The J segment lost 4 bases and the V segment lost 4 bases, leaving 13 bases of the junction unmatched. Germline V gene lookup returns CDR1 MNHEY and CDR2 SMNVEV (reference sequence).

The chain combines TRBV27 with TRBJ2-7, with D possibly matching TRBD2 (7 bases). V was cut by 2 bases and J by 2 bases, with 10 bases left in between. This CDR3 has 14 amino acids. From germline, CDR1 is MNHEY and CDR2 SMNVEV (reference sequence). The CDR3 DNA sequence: TGTGCCAGCAGTTTAGTGCGGGGGCCCTACGAGCAGTACTTC. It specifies CASSLVRGPYEQYF.

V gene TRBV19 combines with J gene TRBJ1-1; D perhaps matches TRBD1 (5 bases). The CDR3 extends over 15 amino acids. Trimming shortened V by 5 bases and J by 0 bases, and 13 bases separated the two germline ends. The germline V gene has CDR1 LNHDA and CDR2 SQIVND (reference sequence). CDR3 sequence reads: CASSALDRLNTEAFF. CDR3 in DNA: TGTGCCAGTAGTGCCCTCGACAGACTGAACACTGAAGCTTTCTTT.

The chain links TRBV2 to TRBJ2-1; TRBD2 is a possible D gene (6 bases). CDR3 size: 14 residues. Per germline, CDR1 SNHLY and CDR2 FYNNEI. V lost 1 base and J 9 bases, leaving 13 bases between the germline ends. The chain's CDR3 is CASSEGFGGTEQFF. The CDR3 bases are TGTGCCAGCAGTGAAGGATTCGGGGGAACTGAGCAGTTCTTC.

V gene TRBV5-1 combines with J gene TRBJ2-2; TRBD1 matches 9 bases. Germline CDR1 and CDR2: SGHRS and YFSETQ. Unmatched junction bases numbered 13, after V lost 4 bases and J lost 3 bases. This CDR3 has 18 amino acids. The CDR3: CASSPDRGTIAHTGELFF. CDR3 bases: TGCGCCAGCAGCCCGGACAGGGGAACTATAGCCCACACCGGGGAGCTGTTTTTT. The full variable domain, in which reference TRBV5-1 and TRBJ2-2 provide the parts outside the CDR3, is KAGVTQTPRYLIKTRGQQVTLSCSPISGHRSVSWYQQTPGQGLQFLFEYFSETQRNKGNFPGRFSGRQFSNSRSEMNVSTLELGDSALYLCASSPDRGTIAHTGELFFGEGSRLTVL.

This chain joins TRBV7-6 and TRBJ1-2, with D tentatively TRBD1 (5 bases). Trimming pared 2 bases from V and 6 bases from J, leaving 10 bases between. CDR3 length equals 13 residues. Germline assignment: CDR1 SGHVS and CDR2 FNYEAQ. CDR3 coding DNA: TGTGCCAGCAGCTTAACGCAGGGCCATGGCTACACCTTC. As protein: CASSLTQGHGYTF.

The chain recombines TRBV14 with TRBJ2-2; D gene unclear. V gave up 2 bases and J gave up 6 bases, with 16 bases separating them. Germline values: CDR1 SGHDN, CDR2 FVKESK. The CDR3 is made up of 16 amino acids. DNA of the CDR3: TGTGCCAGCAGCCAATTAGATCTGAGGCTCGCCGGGGAGCTGTTTTTT. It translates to CASSQLDLRLAGELFF.

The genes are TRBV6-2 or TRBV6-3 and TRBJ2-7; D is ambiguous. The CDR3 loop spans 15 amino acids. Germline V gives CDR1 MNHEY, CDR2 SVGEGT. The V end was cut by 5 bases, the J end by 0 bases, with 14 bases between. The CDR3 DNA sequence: TGTGCCAGCAGTCTCTCCGACTGGAGCTCCTACGAGCAGTACTTC. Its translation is CASSLSDWSSYEQYF.

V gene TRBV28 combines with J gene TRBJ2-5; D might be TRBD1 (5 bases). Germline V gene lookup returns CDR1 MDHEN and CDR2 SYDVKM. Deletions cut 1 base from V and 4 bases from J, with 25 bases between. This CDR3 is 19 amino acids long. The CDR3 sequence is CASSLLFGSRTGGRETQYF. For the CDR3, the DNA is TGTGCCAGCAGTTTATTATTCGGGTCGAGAACAGGTGGGCGAGAGACCCAGTACTTC. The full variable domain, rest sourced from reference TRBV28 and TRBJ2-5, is DVKVTQSSRYLVKRTGEKVFLECVQDMDHENMFWYRQDPGLGLRLIYFSYDVKMKEKGDIPEGYSVSREKKERFSLILESASTNQTSMYLCASSLLFGSRTGGRETQYFGPGTRLLVL.

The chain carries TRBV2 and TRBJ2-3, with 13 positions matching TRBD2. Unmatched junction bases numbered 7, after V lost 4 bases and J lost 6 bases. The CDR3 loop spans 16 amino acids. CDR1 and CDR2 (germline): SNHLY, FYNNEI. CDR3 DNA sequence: TGTGCCAGCAGTGGGGGACTAGCGGGGATCGGGGATACGCAGTATTTT. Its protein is CASSGGLAGIGDTQYF.

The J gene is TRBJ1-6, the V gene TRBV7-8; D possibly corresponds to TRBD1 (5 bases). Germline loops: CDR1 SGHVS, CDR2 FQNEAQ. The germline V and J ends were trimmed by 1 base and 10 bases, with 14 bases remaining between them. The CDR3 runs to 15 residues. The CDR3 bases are TGTGCCAGCAGCTTAGATGTTTGGGGCGGATCACCCCTCCACTTT. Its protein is CASSLDVWGGSPLHF.

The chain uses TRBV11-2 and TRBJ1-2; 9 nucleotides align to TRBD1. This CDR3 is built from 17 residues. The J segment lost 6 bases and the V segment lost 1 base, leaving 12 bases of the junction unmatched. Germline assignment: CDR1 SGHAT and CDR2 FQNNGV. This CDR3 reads CASSLARRGTGSNGYTF. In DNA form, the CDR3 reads TGTGCCAGCAGCTTAGCCCGACGAGGGACAGGGTCGAATGGCTACACCTTC.

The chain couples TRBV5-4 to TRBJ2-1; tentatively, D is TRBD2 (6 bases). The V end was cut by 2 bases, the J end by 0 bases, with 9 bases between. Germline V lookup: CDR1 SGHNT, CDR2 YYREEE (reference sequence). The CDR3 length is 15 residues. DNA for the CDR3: TGTGCCAGCAGCTTTGGGGGGAGCTCCTACAATGAGCAGTTCTTC. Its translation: CASSFGGSSYNEQFF. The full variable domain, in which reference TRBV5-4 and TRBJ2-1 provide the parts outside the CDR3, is ETGVTQSPTHLIKTRGQQVTLRCSSQSGHNTVSWYQQALGQGPQFIFQYYREEENGRGNFPPRFSGLQFPNYSSELNVNALELDDSALYLCASSFGGSSYNEQFFGPGTRLTVL.

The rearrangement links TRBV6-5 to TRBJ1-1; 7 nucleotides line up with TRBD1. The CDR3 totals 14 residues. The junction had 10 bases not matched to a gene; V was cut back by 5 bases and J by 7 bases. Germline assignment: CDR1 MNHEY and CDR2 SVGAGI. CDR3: CASSHRDRRYEAFF. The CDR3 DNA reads TGTGCCAGCAGTCATAGGGACAGACGGTATGAAGCTTTCTTT.

CDR3 region: CASSLIGGEAFF. The CDR3 nucleotides are TGTGCCAGCAGTCTAATAGGGGGTGAAGCTTTCTTT. The J gene is TRBJ1-1, the V gene TRBV27; TRBD1 is a possible D gene (6 bases). CDR3 length: 12 amino acids. The V gene lost 5 bases and the J gene lost 7 bases, with 11 bases spanning the gap. Germline-derived CDR1 and CDR2 are MNHEY and SMNVEV (reference sequence).

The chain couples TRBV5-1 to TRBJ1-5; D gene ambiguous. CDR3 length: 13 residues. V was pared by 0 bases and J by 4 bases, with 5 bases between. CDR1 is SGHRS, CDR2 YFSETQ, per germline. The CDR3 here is CASSLDGNQPQHF. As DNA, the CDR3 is TGCGCCAGCAGCTTGGACGGGAATCAGCCCCAGCATTTT.

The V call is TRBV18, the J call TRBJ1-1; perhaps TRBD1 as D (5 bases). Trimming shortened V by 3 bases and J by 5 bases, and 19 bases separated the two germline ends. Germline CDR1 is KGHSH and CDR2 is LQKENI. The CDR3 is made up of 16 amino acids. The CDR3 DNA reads TGTGCCAGCTCACCCGGACAAGGGTCGTTTTTGACTGAAGCTTTCTTT. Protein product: CASSPGQGSFLTEAFF.

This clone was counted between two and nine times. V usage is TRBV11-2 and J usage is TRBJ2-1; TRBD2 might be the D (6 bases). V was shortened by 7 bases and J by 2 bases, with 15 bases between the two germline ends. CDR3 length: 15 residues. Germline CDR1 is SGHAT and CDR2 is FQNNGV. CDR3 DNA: TGTGCCAGCACCATCGAGCGGGCAGCCTACAATGAGCAGTTCTTC. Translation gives CASTIERAAYNEQFF.

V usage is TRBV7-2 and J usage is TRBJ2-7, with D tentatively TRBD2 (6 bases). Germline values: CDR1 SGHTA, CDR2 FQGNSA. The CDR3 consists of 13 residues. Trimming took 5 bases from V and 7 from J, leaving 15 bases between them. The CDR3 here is CASSTRGWGEQYF. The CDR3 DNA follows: TGTGCCAGCAGCACCCGGGGGTGGGGGGAGCAGTACTTC.